This TCR beta chain was retrieved from a study of shared clonotypes between healthy human individuals. The V gene's germline CDR1 is KGHSH and CDR2 LQKENI. Trimming cost V 3 bases and J 0 bases, with 12 bases left between them. This CDR3 has 17 amino acids. Generated by immunoSEQ multiplex PCR, the TCRdb table keeps only in-frame clones and is missing some. Of 450,000 to 600,000 clones in the sample, 60% to 85% were seen once. The chain combines TRBV18 with TRBJ2-6; maybe TRBD1 (6 bases). Sequencing was performed on PBMCs. The TCR sequence derives from a woman aged 40 to 50 in good health. Some clones in this sample may be carry-over from other donors' samples. For the CDR3, the DNA is TGTGCCAGCTCACCCATAGACAGGAACTCTGGGGCCAACGTCCTGACTTTC. Translating gives CASSPIDRNSGANVLTF.